The following is a T cell receptor (beta chain) sequence with its context. Its specificity is unknown. The sample carries other DNA sequences with the same CDR3. This entry comes from a study of cytomegalovirus exposure and HLA in healthy donors. Regarding the study as a whole: Reported results showed that the classifier diagnosed cytomegalovirus status with high specificity and sensitivity. It was approximately 170 TCR beta chains that were listed as cytomegalovirus-associated. A link between a missense DCLRE1C variant and TCR beta V- and J-gene trimming emerged from a later analysis.

The PCR ran on 60 Vbeta and 13 Jbeta primers. Measured with immunoSEQ multiplex PCR; TCRdb has only the in-frame clones, and not every one. The repertoire consists of approximately 140,000 clones, with 70% to 80% occurring once and the leading ten covering roughly 6%. This CDR3 is 13 amino acids long. With V trimmed by 6 bases and J by 3 bases, 7 bases remained unmatched. Germline loops: CDR1 SQVTM, CDR2 ANQGSEA. The TCR was taken from a man aged 45-60 years in good health and CMV-seropositive. The chain has TRBV29-1 and TRBJ2-7, with 8 bases fitting TRBD1. Sequenced sample: PBMCs. CDR3 sequence reads: CSVAHRGSYEQYF. In nucleotides, the CDR3 is TGCAGCGTGGCGCACAGGGGGAGCTACGAGCAGTACTTC.